This paragraph reports one T cell receptor (beta chain). Its target is not known. This specimen comes from a study of regulatory dendritic cells for organ transplantation. Overall study findings and caveats: Memory CD8+ T cells were the most oligoclonal; naive cells were highly diverse. Regulatory dendritic cells appeared to expand memory CD8+ clones less than mature ones.

The CDR3 sequence is 15 residues long. CDR1 is LNHDA, CDR2 SQIVND, per germline (reference sequence). J gave up 3 bases and V 10 bases, and 12 bases lay outside the gene matches. The repertoire was sequenced with immunoSEQ multiplex PCR; TCRdb's copy has only in-frame clones and lacks some. The data contain more than 35,000 clones, 80% to 95% of them singletons. V and J are TRBV19 and TRBJ2-1, with TRBD2 matching over 7 bases. The receptor was isolated from a human donor in good health. Sequenced input: naive CD8+ T cells from blood. The subset here: CD45RA+ naive T cells. CDR3 sequence reads: CATQVRRDYYNEQFF. The CDR3 DNA is TGTGCCACCCAAGTAAGGCGGGACTACTACAATGAGCAGTTCTTC.